The clone carrying this T cell receptor beta chain was counted only a few times. TCRdb re-called the 5' RACE reads with MiXCR, one entry per CDR3 protein. The sample has approximately 500,000 distinct CDR3 sequences, more than 20% seen once. The sample is drawn from a study of identical twins. These sequences were also reported in another study, on T cells expressing NK-cell markers.

Specimen: CD4+ T cells sorted from blood. The source of this sequence is a woman younger than 35 in good health.

The CDR3 sequence is CASSLTSHNEQFF. DNA for the CDR3: TGTGCCAGCAGCTTAACTAGTCACAATGAGCAGTTCTTC. V is TRBV7-9 and J is TRBJ2-1; D may be TRBD2 (5 bases). Per the germline V gene, CDR1 is SEHNR and CDR2 is FQNEAQ (reference sequence). Trimming left V 2 bases short and J 5 bases short, with 7 bases between. The CDR3 is 13 amino acids.